A selection of T cell receptor beta chains follows, all from one sample in a study of T cell responses to AZD1222 COVID-19 vaccine. The protocol was immunoSEQ multiplex PCR, while the TCRdb copy is restricted to in-frame clones and leaves out a portion. The profile covers about 150,000 clones, with roughly nine tenths appearing a single time and 1.4% to 1.5% taken by the ten largest. The input for sequencing was peripheral blood, taken on day 0 of AZD1222 vaccination. These receptors all stem from an adult in good health. CDR3s include the opening cysteine and the closing phenylalanine or tryptophan. Each record gives: clone size, V gene, D gene, J gene, CDR3 DNA, CDR3 protein. D genes are given only for firm matches. Clone size, where shown, is once, few, many, or a class for clones that have expanded.

.	TRBV12-3/TRBV12-4	TRBD1	TRBJ1-2	TGTGCCAGCAGCGACAGGGGGTTTGGCTACACCTTC	CASSDRGFGYTF
.	TRBV11-2	TRBD2	TRBJ2-7	TGTGCCAGCAGCTTAGAGGTTAGCGGGAGAACCAGCGAGCAGTACTTC	CASSLEVSGRTSEQYF
.	TRBV12-5	.	TRBJ1-2	TGTGCTAGTGGTAGAGACAACCAGGGATATGGCTACACCTTC	CASGRDNQGYGYTF
.	TRBV5-1	TRBD2	TRBJ2-1	TGCGCCAGCAGCCATTCCGCGGGACTAGCGGGAGGAGGTGATGAGCAGTTCTTC	CASSHSAGLAGGGDEQFF
.	TRBV24-1	TRBD1	TRBJ2-1	TGTGCCACCAGTGATTTGGGGACAGCTACAAATGAGCAGTTCTTC	CATSDLGTATNEQFF
once	TRBV11-2	TRBD2	TRBJ2-1	TGTGCCAGCAGCTTAGAACGGGAGGGTGAGCAGTTCTTC	CASSLEREGEQFF
.	TRBV5-1	TRBD1	TRBJ2-3	TGCGCCAGCAGAATTTACAGGGGGCCTATAGCCCCAGATACGCAGTATTTT	CASRIYRGPIAPDTQYF
.	TRBV9	.	TRBJ1-4	TGTGCCAGCAGCGTCGACGGGGCCTCTCTTATACTGTTTTTT	CASSVDGASLILFF
once	TRBV28	.	TRBJ1-2	TGTGCCAGCAGTTTATTCCCCTCCGGCTACACCTTC	CASSLFPSGYTF
.	TRBV10-2	.	TRBJ2-7	TGCGCCAGCAGTCTCCGAGGTGGGACGGATATTACCTACGAGCAGTACTTC	CASSLRGGTDITYEQYF
.	TRBV28	.	TRBJ1-1	TGTGCCAGCAGTTCCCCCGGGACTGTCGCCACTGAAGCTTTCTTT	CASSSPGTVATEAFF
.	TRBV10-2	.	TRBJ2-1	TGCGCCAGCAGTGGATTTAGTAGGAATGAGCAGTTCTTC	CASSGFSRNEQFF
.	TRBV18	.	TRBJ1-6	TGTGCCAGCTCACCGGACCCAGGGTCGGGGAATTCACCCCTCCACTTT	CASSPDPGSGNSPLHF
.	TRBV5-1	TRBD2	TRBJ2-3	TGCGCCAGCAGCTTGGTACCAGCGGGGGGGCCGGATACGCAGTATTTT	CASSLVPAGGPDTQYF
.	TRBV7-2	TRBD2	TRBJ2-7	TGTGCCAGCAGCTTTACTAGCGCGGCGTCCTACGAGCAGTACTTC	CASSFTSAASYEQYF
.	TRBV5-1	.	TRBJ2-3	TGCGCCAGCAGCTTCATTAGGGGGGCCGAGGAGGCGCAGTATTTT	CASSFIRGAEEAQYF
.	TRBV28	.	TRBJ2-2	TGTGCCAGCAGTCCCCGGTTGGCGGGAAACACCGGGGAGCTGTTTTTT	CASSPRLAGNTGELFF
once	TRBV18	.	TRBJ1-5	TGTGCCAGCTCACCGACAGGCAGGCCCCAGCATTTT	CASSPTGRPQHF
.	TRBV15	.	TRBJ2-2	TGTGCCACCACCTCTCTTTACACCGGGGAGCTGTTTTTT	CATTSLYTGELFF
.	TRBV5-6	.	TRBJ1-2	TGTGCCAGCAGCTCGGACTTTAATGGGGGCTACACCTTC	CASSSDFNGGYTF
.	TRBV12-3/TRBV12-4	.	TRBJ2-2	TGTGCCAGCAGTTTGGGGTCCGGGGAGCTGTTTTTT	CASSLGSGELFF
.	TRBV27	.	TRBJ1-3	TGTGCCAGCAGTCTGACCGGAGGTGGAAACACCATATATTTT	CASSLTGGGNTIYF
.	TRBV7-2	.	TRBJ1-3	TGTGCCAGCAGCTTAGCAGCACAGGGTGGCACCATATATTTT	CASSLAAQGGTIYF
once	TRBV28	.	TRBJ1-6	TGTGCCAGCAGTTTGAGTGGGACCACTTACCACTTT	CASSLSGTTYHF
.	TRBV27	.	TRBJ2-3	TGTGCCAGCAGTTTGGAAATAGGGCCCACAGATACGCAGTATTTT	CASSLEIGPTDTQYF
.	TRBV9	TRBD1	TRBJ1-2	TGTGCCAGCAGCTCCCGGGACAGGGTTTTCGGCTATGGCTACACCTTC	CASSSRDRVFGYGYTF
.	TRBV23-1	TRBD1	TRBJ1-4	TGCGCCAGCAGTCCCCCGCGGACAGGGCCGGGCCGAAAACTGTTTTTT	CASSPPRTGPGRKLFF
once	TRBV6-5	.	TRBJ1-4	TGTGCCAGCAGTTACGGGGGGGCGAGGGGTGAAAAACTGTTTTTT	CASSYGGARGEKLFF